Listed below are T cell receptor beta chains from one sample, sequenced in a study of shared clonotypes between healthy human individuals. Assay: immunoSEQ multiplex PCR; the TCRdb copy retains only in-frame clones and omits some. In the table there are nearly 2 million clones, about 95% of which are singletons. Sequenced sample: naive CD8+ T cells sorted from blood. The receptors here all came from a man younger than 30 in good health. The CDR3 runs from the conserved cysteine through the conserved F or W. Each record gives: V gene, J gene, D gene, clone size, CDR3 DNA, CDR3 protein. D genes are given only for firm matches. Clone size is stated in some rows and not others, as once, few, many or a class when expanded.

>TRBV6-5|TRBJ1-5|-|-
TGTGCCAGCAGTTACAGGGGGACGGGTCAGCCCCAGCATTTT
CASSYRGTGQPQHF
>TRBV10-2|TRBJ1-6|-|once
TGCGCCAGCAGCCCACAGGGAGTTAATTCACCCCTCCACTTT
CASSPQGVNSPLHF
>TRBV11-2|TRBJ2-1|TRBD2|-
TGTGCCAGCAGCTTCAGGACTAGCGGGAAATCCTTAGACAATGAGCAGTTCTTC
CASSFRTSGKSLDNEQFF
>TRBV6-5|TRBJ1-2|-|-
TGTGCCAGCAGTTTTGTCCCAGCTAACTATGGCTACACCTTC
CASSFVPANYGYTF
>TRBV27|TRBJ1-5|-|-
TGTGCCAGCAGCCAGGACAGTAGCAATCAGCCCCAGCATTTT
CASSQDSSNQPQHF
>TRBV6-6|TRBJ2-1|-|-
TGTGCCAGCAGTTACGACTCCTACAATGAGCAGTTCTTC
CASSYDSYNEQFF
>TRBV21-1|TRBJ2-7|-|-
-
CASSKERVGAGSYEQYF
>TRBV25-1|TRBJ2-1|TRBD1|-
TGTGCCAGCAGTCTTTCCGGGACAGTCTTATATGGAGGTGAGCAGTTCTTC
CASSLSGTVLYGGEQFF
>TRBV7-2|TRBJ1-2|-|-
TGTGCCAGCAGCTTAGGGGGCAGGCTACTAGCTAACTATGGCTACACCTTC
CASSLGGRLLANYGYTF
>TRBV6-1|TRBJ2-7|-|-
TGTGCCAGCAGCCGGGGCCGTGGCTACGAGCAGTACTTC
CASSRGRGYEQYF
>TRBV10-2|TRBJ2-3|-|-
TGCGCCAGCAGAGGACGGCCAAGCACAGATACGCAGTATTTT
CASRGRPSTDTQYF
>TRBV6-5|TRBJ1-4|-|-
TGTGCCAGCAGCTTAGCCCGGGGAGGGTATGAAAAACTGTTTTTT
CASSLARGGYEKLFF
>TRBV27|TRBJ2-7|-|-
TGTGCCAGCAGCCTCGGGCGCTTCTACGAGCAGTACTTC
CASSLGRFYEQYF
>TRBV30|TRBJ1-5|-|-
TGTGCCTGGGAGGCCGGGCAGGGCAATCAGCCCCAGCATTTT
CAWEAGQGNQPQHF
>TRBV27|TRBJ1-5|TRBD1|-
TGTGCCAGCAGCCCGACAGGGGGCAATCAGCCCCAGCATTTT
CASSPTGGNQPQHF
>TRBV30|TRBJ2-1|-|-
TGTGCCTGGAGTGGGGGAGCGGGCCCCTACAATGAGCAGTTCTTC
CAWSGGAGPYNEQFF
>TRBV4-3|TRBJ2-1|TRBD2|-
TGCGCCAGCAGCCAAGATGTTAGCGGGGGAAGATACAATGAGCAGTTCTTC
CASSQDVSGGRYNEQFF
>TRBV2|TRBJ2-1|-|-
TGTGCCAGCAGTGAAGCGGGCGCTGGACTTGGGGAGCAGTTCTTC
CASSEAGAGLGEQFF
>TRBV27|TRBJ2-1|TRBD1|-
TGTGCCAGCAGTCCCAGCCAGGGGGCTAAGGTAAATGAGCAGTTCTTC
CASSPSQGAKVNEQFF
>TRBV13|TRBJ2-3|TRBD2|-
TGTGCCAGCAGCGCTTGGACTAGCGGGTCCGTAAGCACAGATACGCAGTATTTT
CASSAWTSGSVSTDTQYF
>TRBV4-1|TRBJ1-5|-|-
TGCGCCAGCAGCTCAGACGGGAGGGCAGATCAGCCCCAGCATTTT
CASSSDGRADQPQHF
>TRBV27|TRBJ1-2|TRBD1|-
TGTGCCAGCAGTCTTTTTTCGGGACAGGGATTGGATGGCTACACCTTC
CASSLFSGQGLDGYTF
>TRBV9|TRBJ2-7|-|few
TGTGCCAGCAGCGTAGGTCCTTCCGATAGCTGGGACTACGAGCAGTACTTC
CASSVGPSDSWDYEQYF
>TRBV14|TRBJ1-2|-|-
TGTGCCAGCAGCCAAGTCGTCGAGGACCCTTATGGCTACACCTTC
CASSQVVEDPYGYTF
>TRBV7-2|TRBJ2-1|TRBD1|-
TGTGCCAGCAGCTTAGGACAGGGGGCCCCGAAATACAATGAGCAGTTCTTC
CASSLGQGAPKYNEQFF
>TRBV7-9|TRBJ1-5|-|once
TGTGCCAGCAGCCCCCCTAGGGGGCCCCAGCATTTT
CASSPPRGPQHF